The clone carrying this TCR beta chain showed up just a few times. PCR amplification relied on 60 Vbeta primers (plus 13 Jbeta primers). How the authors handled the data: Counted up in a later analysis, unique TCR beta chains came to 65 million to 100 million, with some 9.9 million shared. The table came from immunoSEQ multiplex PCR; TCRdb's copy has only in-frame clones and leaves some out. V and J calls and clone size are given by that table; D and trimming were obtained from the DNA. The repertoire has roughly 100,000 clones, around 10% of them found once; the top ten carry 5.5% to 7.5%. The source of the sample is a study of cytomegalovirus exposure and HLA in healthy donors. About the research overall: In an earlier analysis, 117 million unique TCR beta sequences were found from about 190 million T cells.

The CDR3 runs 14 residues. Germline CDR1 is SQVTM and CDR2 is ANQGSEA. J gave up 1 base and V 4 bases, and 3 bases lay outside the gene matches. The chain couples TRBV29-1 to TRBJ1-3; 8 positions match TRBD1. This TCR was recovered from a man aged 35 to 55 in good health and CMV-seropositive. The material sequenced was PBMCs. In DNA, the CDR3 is TGCAGCGTTGGGACAGGGCTGTCTGGAAACACCATATATTTT. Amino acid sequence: CSVGTGLSGNTIYF. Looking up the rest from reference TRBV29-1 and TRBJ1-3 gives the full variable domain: SAVISQKPSRDICQRGTSLTIQCQVDSQVTMMFWYRQQPGQSLTLIATANQGSEATYESGFVIDKFPISRPNLTFSTLTVSNMSPEDSSIYLCSVGTGLSGNTIYFGEGSWLTVV.